Shown below are 15 T cell receptor beta chains from a single sample sequenced in a study of shared clonotypes between healthy human individuals (dated by TCRdb to about 2020). Library preparation employed the immunoSEQ multiplex PCR assay. TCRdb obtained this table from immuneACCESS and retained in-frame rearrangements with V and J assigned. These tables miss some clones; where compared with another copy, unresolved V genes account for less than half of the shortfall, and the remainder is unexplained. Present in this sample are 2 million to 2.5 million clones, 85% to 95% of which were seen just once. The ten largest clones capture 0.37% of the sample. Sequences were obtained from naive CD4+ T cells from PBMCs. The sample's cell subset or site, from its label and the paper: CD45RA+ positively selected. All receptors come from a man younger than 35 in good health. Some clones in this sample may be carry-over from other donors' samples.

The chain carries TRBV19 and TRBJ2-5; D gene ambiguous. The V gene's germline CDR1 is LNHDA and CDR2 SQIVND (reference sequence). The CDR3 totals 13 residues. V shed 5 bases and J shed 3 bases, with 10 bases lying between them. The CDR3 DNA sequence: TGTGCCAGTAGTCGGAACCCGAAAGAGACCCAGTACTTC. Translating it yields CASSRNPKETQYF.

This chain connects TRBV14 to TRBJ1-2; D remains ambiguous. Germline V gene lookup returns CDR1 SGHDN and CDR2 FVKESK. The CDR3 contains 13 residues. Trimming removed 1 base at V and 4 bases at J, with 7 bases between. This CDR3 reads CASSQGLTYGYTF. CDR3 DNA sequence: TGTGCCAGCAGCCAAGGTTTGACCTATGGCTACACCTTC.

Remarks on this clone: The sample has other DNA sequences that encode this CDR3 too. This chain joins TRBV7-2 and TRBJ1-1; D is uncertain. With 3 bases removed from V and 1 base from J, the gap between germline ends came to 9 bases. The CDR3 runs 14 residues. Germline CDR1 reads SGHTA; CDR2 reads FQGNSA. In DNA, the CDR3 is TGTGCCAGCAGCTTCGGTACGGCGAACACTGAAGCTTTCTTT. Translating gives CASSFGTANTEAFF.

CDR3 bases: TGTGCCAGCAGTCCCACCGGTGGCGGGAGCTACGAGCAGTACTTC. This gives the protein CASSPTGGGSYEQYF. V gene TRBV6-5 combines with J gene TRBJ2-7, with TRBD2 matching over 7 bases. With V trimmed by 5 bases and J by 3 bases, 10 bases remained unmatched. The CDR3 spans 15 residues. Germline CDR1 is MNHEY and CDR2 is SVGAGI.

The rearrangement joins TRBV10-3 to TRBJ1-2; 7 bases are a match to TRBD1. This CDR3 region has 17 residues. Germline trimming cut 4 bases from V and 2 bases from J; bases unmatched to any gene: 13. The V gene's germline CDR1 is ENHRY and CDR2 SYGVKD. CDR3 DNA sequence: TGTGCCATCAGTGGGGCTGGGGACAGAGGAGAAAACTATGGCTACACCTTC. This sequence encodes CAISGAGDRGENYGYTF.

The chain is built from TRBV7-2 and TRBJ2-4, with D perhaps matching TRBD2 (7 bases). The V gene's germline CDR1 is SGHTA and CDR2 FQGNSA. V shed 5 bases and J shed 6 bases, with 20 bases lying between them. The CDR3 is 16 amino acids. The CDR3 spells CASSPRGGGLRNIQYF. CDR3 nucleotide sequence: TGTGCCAGCAGCCCCCGAGGGGGGGGCTTAAGAAACATTCAGTACTTC.

V gene TRBV7-9 combines with J gene TRBJ1-4; D may be TRBD1 (5 bases). Germline CDR1 reads SEHNR; CDR2 reads FQNEAQ (reference sequence). Trimming removed 2 bases at V and 17 bases at J, with 15 bases between. The CDR3 sequence is 12 residues long. The CDR3 DNA follows: TGTGCCAGCAGCTTAATAGCGGGGCGCCCTTTTTTT. Residues: CASSLIAGRPFF.

The chain recombines TRBV27 with TRBJ1-5, with 8 bases lining up with TRBD1. Germline CDR1 reads MNHEY; CDR2 reads SMNVEV (reference sequence). This CDR3 spans 14 amino acids. V lost 6 bases, J lost 6 bases, and 7 bases stayed unmatched. CDR3 in amino acids: CASRTTGVAQPQHF. The CDR3 region has the DNA TGTGCCAGCAGGACGACAGGGGTGGCTCAGCCCCAGCATTTT.

The CDR3 here is CASSFPGQGARTEAFF. The CDR3 DNA sequence: TGTGCCAGCAGTTTTCCCGGACAGGGGGCGCGGACTGAAGCTTTCTTT. The rearrangement uses TRBV27 and TRBJ1-1; TRBD1 matches 11 bases. This CDR3 has 16 residues. CDR1 MNHEY and CDR2 SMNVEV come from the germline V gene (reference sequence). V was clipped by 3 bases and J by 5 bases; unmatched bases: 8.

The chain employs TRBV2 and TRBJ2-4; 10 bases align to TRBD1. This CDR3 contains 15 residues. CDR1 and CDR2 (germline): SNHLY, FYNNEI. The ends lost 4 bases at V and 1 base at J; junction bases unmatched: 1. The CDR3 bases are TGTGCCAGCAGTGTGGACAGGGGGGCCAAAAACATTCAGTACTTC. Translation: CASSVDRGAKNIQYF.

This chain connects TRBV28 to TRBJ2-1; 8 nucleotides align to TRBD1. The germline V gene encodes CDR1 MDHEN and CDR2 SYDVKM. The CDR3 spans 15 residues. J gave up 2 bases and V 5 bases, and 5 bases lay outside the gene matches. The CDR3 region has the DNA TGTGCCAGCAGTCAGGACAGGGCCACCTACAATGAGCAGTTCTTC. It translates to CASSQDRATYNEQFF. The full variable domain, completed using reference TRBV28 and TRBJ2-1, is DVKVTQSSRYLVKRTGEKVFLECVQDMDHENMFWYRQDPGLGLRLIYFSYDVKMKEKGDIPEGYSVSREKKERFSLILESASTNQTSMYLCASSQDRATYNEQFFGPGTRLTVL.

CDR3: CASSPFAGERGYTF. The CDR3 DNA is TGTGCCAGCAGTCCTTTCGCAGGGGAGCGTGGCTACACCTTC. The chain carries TRBV2 and TRBJ1-2, with D tentatively TRBD1 (6 bases). This CDR3 spans 14 amino acids. Germline CDR1 is SNHLY and CDR2 is FYNNEI. Trimming took 5 bases from V and 7 from J, leaving 17 bases between them.

The rearrangement links TRBV18 to TRBJ2-7, with TRBD1 as a possible D gene (5 bases). CDR1 and CDR2 (germline): KGHSH, LQKENI. This CDR3 is built from 15 residues. Trimming cost V 1 base and J 4 bases, with 14 bases left between them. The CDR3 spells CASSPQGSIRYEQYF. The CDR3 DNA reads as TGTGCCAGCTCACCACAGGGGTCGATACGGTACGAGCAGTACTTC.

This clone occurred once. This chain joins TRBV4-1 and TRBJ1-3, with no clear D. Trimming removed 1 base at V and 4 bases at J, with 11 bases between. The CDR3 extends over 15 amino acids. Germline CDR1 reads MGHRA; CDR2 reads YSYEKL. Here the CDR3 reads CASSQAPGPGNTIYF. The CDR3 DNA sequence: TGCGCCAGCAGCCAAGCCCCAGGCCCCGGAAACACCATATATTTT.

This chain uses TRBV5-8 with TRBJ2-7, with D perhaps assigned TRBD1 or TRBD2 (5 bases each). With 4 bases removed from V and 2 bases from J, the gap between germline ends came to 16 bases. CDR1 is SGHTS, CDR2 YDEGEE, per germline. The CDR3 is made up of 15 amino acids. The CDR3 is CASSPRGEATYEQYF. The CDR3 nucleotides read TGTGCCAGCAGCCCCCGAGGGGAAGCAACCTACGAGCAGTACTTC.